This passage covers 27 T cell receptor beta chains from one sample sequenced in a study of read filtering for tumor transcriptome and immune sequencing. The library was built from roughly 400 ng RNA with molecular barcoded adaptors for alpha/delta and beta/gamma chains. TCRdb re-derived calls from the reads in MiXCR, one entry per CDR3 protein. The sample has some 46,000 distinct CDR3 sequences, around 21% seen once; the top ten hold roughly two fifths. Input material: a population of CD138-negative cells sorted from bone marrow. These TCRs come from a donor older than 35 with multiple myeloma.

This clonotype appeared many times. The V call is TRBV28, the J call TRBJ2-7; 8 bases are a match to TRBD2. Germline values: CDR1 MDHEN, CDR2 SYDVKM. V dropped 6 bases and J dropped 7; count of bases not matched to a gene: 5. The CDR3 runs to 12 residues. CDR3 sequence reads: CASSLGRGEQYF. The CDR3 DNA is TGTGCCAGCAGCCTCGGGAGGGGGGAGCAGTACTTC.

The rearrangement uses TRBV20-1 and TRBJ2-3, with TRBD2 matching over 12 bases. Germline V gene data show CDR1 as DFQATT and CDR2 as SNEGSKA (reference sequence). The CDR3 extends over 15 amino acids. Trimming at V came to 6 bases and at J to 7 bases, leaving 11 bases not matched to a gene. The CDR3 protein is CSARRLAGDWNTQYF. The CDR3 DNA reads TGCAGTGCACGAAGACTAGCGGGAGATTGGAATACGCAGTATTTT.

As for this clonotype: This sequence may be a read error, since a much larger clone differs from it by one base. This chain connects TRBV28 to TRBJ2-7; D remains unclear. Trimming took 5 bases from V and 5 from J, leaving 19 bases between them. CDR3 size: 15 residues. Germline lookup yields CDR1 MDHEN and CDR2 SYDVKM. CDR3: CASSVPRWPRHEQYF. The CDR3 DNA sequence: TGTGCCAGCAGTGTTCCCAGGTGGCCCCGCCACGAGCAGTACTTC.

This clonotype showed up just a few times. This chain links TRBV4-2 with TRBJ2-7, with D unresolved. Germline V gene data show CDR1 as LGHNA and CDR2 as YNFKEQ. Trimming took 0 bases from V and 5 from J, leaving 2 bases between them. The CDR3 loop spans 11 amino acids. The CDR3 region has the DNA TGTGCCAGCAGCCAAGATCACGAGCAGTACTTC. Translation: CASSQDHEQYF.

This clonotype occurred a few times. Germline is not matched at one junction end, which may reflect a read error. This rearrangement joins TRBV20-1 to TRBJ2-7; 16 bases fit TRBD2. CDR3 size: 13 residues. Germline values: CDR1 DFQATT, CDR2 SNEGSKA (reference sequence). The CDR3 DNA reads as TGCAGTGCTGGGACTAGCGGGAGGGACGAGCAGTATTTC. Amino acids: CSAGTSGRDEQYF.

This chain joins TRBV3-1 and TRBJ1-2; D not certain. Germline values: CDR1 LGHDT, CDR2 YNNKEL (reference sequence). The V end lost 3 bases, the J end lost 3 bases, and 14 bases lay between the germline ends. The CDR3 covers 15 residues. CDR3 sequence: CASSHWGTRYYGYTF. As DNA, the CDR3 is TGTGCCAGCAGCCACTGGGGAACCCGTTACTATGGCTACACCTTC.

The V and J genes are TRBV9 and TRBJ2-3; 7 positions match TRBD1. Trimming removed 2 bases from V and 3 bases from J; junction bases left unmatched: 0. The germline CDR1 and CDR2 sequences are SGDLS and YYNGEE. The CDR3 has 13 residues. The CDR3 DNA follows: TGTGCCAGCAGCGTCAGGGGGACAGATACGCAGTATTTT. Protein product: CASSVRGTDTQYF.

Comments on this clonotype: A much larger clone lies one base from this, so it may be a read error. The chain has TRBV7-2 and TRBJ2-1, with D possibly being TRBD2 (6 bases). There are 13 residues in the CDR3. The germline CDR1 and CDR2 sequences are SGHTA and FQGNSA. Trimming took off 3 bases at V and 11 bases at J, with 14 bases between the two ends. DNA for the CDR3: TGTGCCAGCAGCTTGGGACTCATATGGCAGCAGTTCTTC. This gives the protein CASSLGLIWQQFF.

This chain links TRBV29-1 with TRBJ2-4; D is perhaps TRBD2 (7 bases). This CDR3 region has 14 residues. V was shortened by 3 bases and J by 9 bases, with 18 bases between the two germline ends. The V gene's germline CDR1 is SQVTM and CDR2 ANQGSEA. The CDR3: CSVDSGQGKGIQYF. The CDR3 coding sequence is TGCAGCGTTGATAGCGGGCAGGGGAAAGGCATTCAGTACTTC.

This clonotype has a count of ten or more. The V and J genes are TRBV5-1 and TRBJ2-7; 11 bases fit TRBD1. V gave up 4 bases and J gave up 3 bases; unmatched junction bases: 9. CDR1 and CDR2 from the germline V gene are SGHRS and YFSETQ. The CDR3 length is 16 residues. The CDR3 DNA reads as TGCGCCAGCAGCCTGGCCGAGGGGACAGGGGGCTACGAGCAGTACTTC. Its protein product is CASSLAEGTGGYEQYF.

This clonotype has only a few counts. With a much larger clone just one base away, this may be a read error. CDR3 amino acids: CASSSSRGQSEKLFF. In DNA form, the CDR3 reads TGTGCCAGCAGCTCGTCCAGGGGGCAAAGTGAAAAACTGTTTTTT. The genes are TRBV5-6 and TRBJ1-4; TRBD1 aligns across 8 bases. Trimming took 3 bases from V and 7 from J; bases not matched to a gene: 8. The CDR3 length is 15 residues. Germline V lookup: CDR1 SGHDT, CDR2 YYEEEE.

This clonotype has at least ten counts. The rearrangement uses TRBV25-1 and TRBJ2-1; D remains unclear. The V gene lost 4 bases and the J gene lost 8 bases, with 6 bases spanning the gap. Germline CDR1 is MGHDK and CDR2 is SYGVNS. The CDR3 has 11 residues. The CDR3 loop is CASSVTHEQFF. DNA for the CDR3: TGTGCCAGCAGTGTGACGCATGAGCAGTTCTTC. The complete variable domain, with remaining parts taken from reference TRBV25-1 and TRBJ2-1, reads EADIYQTPRYLVIGTGKKITLECSQTMGHDKMYWYQQDPGMELHLIHYSYGVNSTEKGDLSSESTVSRIRTEHFPLTLESARPSHTSQYLCASSVTHEQFFGPGTRLTVL.

This rearrangement joins TRBV5-4 to TRBJ2-1, with TRBD2 matching over 7 bases. The CDR3 extends over 15 amino acids. The ends lost 4 bases at V and 1 base at J; junction bases unmatched: 5. The germline V gene encodes CDR1 SGHNT and CDR2 YYREEE (reference sequence). The CDR3 DNA reads TGTGCCAGCAGCATCCTAGCGGATTCCTACAATGAGCAGTTCTTC. As protein: CASSILADSYNEQFF. Based on the CDR3 plus reference TRBV5-4 and TRBJ2-1, the full variable domain is ETGVTQSPTHLIKTRGQQVTLRCSSQSGHNTVSWYQQALGQGPQFIFQYYREEENGRGNFPPRFSGLQFPNYSSELNVNALELDDSALYLCASSILADSYNEQFFGPGTRLTVL.

This clonotype showed up just a few times. The chain is built from TRBV20-1 and TRBJ2-5; 9 bases fit TRBD2. The germline gives CDR1 DFQATT, CDR2 SNEGSKA (reference sequence). The CDR3 runs 14 residues. The V gene end was trimmed by 5 bases and the J gene end by 5 bases; junction bases not matched to a gene: 9. CDR3 loop: CSAARRGRVETQYF. CDR3 nucleotide sequence: TGCAGTGCTGCCCGGCGCGGGAGGGTTGAGACCCAGTACTTC.

This clonotype occurred many times. This chain's CDR3 is CASSLLGNQPQHF. The CDR3 region has the DNA TGTGCCAGCAGTTTATTGGGGAATCAGCCCCAGCATTTT. The chain links TRBV12-3 or TRBV12-4 to TRBJ1-5; no definite D call. The CDR3 contains 13 residues. V was cut by 2 bases and J by 4 bases, with 6 bases left in between.

This clonotype appeared many times. The J gene is TRBJ1-1, the V gene TRBV30, with D tentatively TRBD1 (6 bases). Germline V CDR1 and CDR2: GTSNPN, SVGIG (reference sequence). Trimming removed 6 bases from V and 1 base from J, with 18 bases in between. The CDR3 is made up of 15 amino acids. This CDR3 reads CACNQQGLGNTEAFF. Written as DNA, the CDR3 is TGTGCCTGCAACCAACAGGGCCTAGGGAACACTGAAGCTTTCTTT.

This clonotype was seen repeatedly, ten times or more. J is TRBJ2-7 and V is TRBV28; tentative D call: TRBD2 (6 bases). CDR3 length: 14 amino acids. Germline CDR1 is MDHEN and CDR2 is SYDVKM. V lost 6 bases and J 6 bases, leaving 18 bases between the germline ends. The CDR3 loop reads CASRAPGTRIEQYF. For the CDR3, the DNA is TGTGCCAGCAGGGCCCCTGGGACTCGGATCGAGCAGTACTTC.

This clonotype was counted many times. The gene calls are TRBV2 and TRBJ1-1, with D possibly being TRBD1 (6 bases). Trimming cost V 6 bases and J 4 bases, with 18 bases left between them. Germline values: CDR1 SNHLY, CDR2 FYNNEI. The CDR3 has 15 residues. CDR3: CASRPRGGISTEAFF. The CDR3 DNA sequence: TGTGCCAGCAGGCCCCGAGGGGGGATCAGCACTGAAGCTTTCTTT.

V gene TRBV4-2 combines with J gene TRBJ2-1; D not certain. Germline V gene sequence: CDR1 LGHNA, CDR2 YNFKEQ. Trimming cost V 2 bases and J 6 bases, with 17 bases left between them. CDR3 length equals 16 residues. This CDR3 reads CASSQYLGSAINEQFF. The CDR3 DNA follows: TGTGCCAGCAGCCAATATTTAGGATCCGCGATCAATGAGCAGTTCTTC.

This clonotype occurred many times. The rearrangement links TRBV7-9 to TRBJ2-5; D perhaps matches TRBD2 (6 bases). V lost 2 bases and J 3 bases, leaving 7 bases between the germline ends. This CDR3 region has 13 residues. Germline CDR1 is SEHNR and CDR2 is FQNEAQ (reference sequence). In DNA form, the CDR3 reads TGTGCCAGCAGCTTATCGGGAGAAGAGACCCAGTACTTC. It translates to CASSLSGEETQYF.

At least ten counts were recorded for this clonotype. This chain joins TRBV7-9 and TRBJ2-5; 8 bases are a match to TRBD2. CDR1 and CDR2 (germline): SEHNR, FQNEAQ (reference sequence). V gave up 2 bases and J gave up 4 bases; unmatched junction bases: 0. The CDR3 length is 13 residues. The CDR3 spells CASSLLAGETQYF. In DNA, the CDR3 is TGTGCCAGCAGCTTACTAGCGGGAGAGACCCAGTACTTC.

In its sample, this clonotype was seen many times. The chain uses TRBV6-2 or TRBV6-3 and TRBJ1-5; TRBD1 matches at 8 bases. The CDR3 runs to 17 residues. Trimming at V came to 6 bases and at J to 15 bases, leaving 25 bases not matched to a gene. Germline V CDR1 and CDR2: MNHEY, SVGEGT. CDR3 protein: CASRYTDREGPGSAGHF. The CDR3 nucleotides are TGTGCCAGCAGATATACGGACAGGGAAGGGCCAGGATCAGCGGGGCATTTT.

This clonotype was seen ten or more times. This chain uses TRBV5-4 with TRBJ2-3; 11 bases match TRBD2. V dropped 3 bases and J dropped 1; count of bases not matched to a gene: 1. This CDR3 is 15 amino acids long. CDR1 and CDR2 (germline): SGHNT, YYREEE (reference sequence). This chain's CDR3 is CASSSGLAGTDTQYF. The DNA for the CDR3 is TGTGCCAGCAGCTCGGGACTAGCGGGCACAGATACGCAGTATTTT.

The CDR3 region is CASSQEGSTYSGANVLTF. The CDR3 DNA sequence: TGCGCCAGCAGCCAAGAGGGCAGCACCTACTCTGGGGCCAACGTCCTGACTTTC. The chain recombines TRBV4-1 with TRBJ2-6; D call uncertain. The V end lost 0 bases, the J end lost 0 bases, and 12 bases lay between the germline ends. The CDR3 consists of 18 residues. From germline, CDR1 is MGHRA and CDR2 YSYEKL.

The table lists this clonotype with many counts. The genes are TRBV4-3 and TRBJ2-3; tentatively, D is TRBD2 (6 bases). The CDR3 extends over 16 amino acids. Deletions cut 4 bases from V and 1 base from J, with 15 bases between. Germline values: CDR1 LGHNA, CDR2 YSLEER. The CDR3 here is CASSPNLGGGTDTQYF. CDR3 DNA: TGCGCCAGCAGCCCCAATTTGGGAGGTGGCACAGATACGCAGTATTTT.

A remark on this clonotype: Since a much larger clone is just one base distant, this may be a read error. The chain combines TRBV11-2 with TRBJ2-1; unclear D gene. Germline V CDR1 and CDR2: SGHAT, FQNNGV. The CDR3 covers 14 residues. CDR3 nucleotide sequence: TGTGCCACCAGCTTAACCATTTGGTCCAATGAGCAGTTCTTC. Amino acids: CATSLTIWSNEQFF.

This clonotype was observed many times. The V and J genes are TRBV10-3 and TRBJ1-1, with D possibly TRBD1 on 5 matching bases. Germline V lookup: CDR1 ENHRY, CDR2 SYGVKD. Trimming cost V 4 bases and J 1 base, with 10 bases left between them. This CDR3 is 14 amino acids long. The CDR3 spells CAISGGTENTEAFF. The CDR3 DNA reads TGTGCCATCAGTGGTGGGACCGAGAACACTGAAGCTTTCTTT.